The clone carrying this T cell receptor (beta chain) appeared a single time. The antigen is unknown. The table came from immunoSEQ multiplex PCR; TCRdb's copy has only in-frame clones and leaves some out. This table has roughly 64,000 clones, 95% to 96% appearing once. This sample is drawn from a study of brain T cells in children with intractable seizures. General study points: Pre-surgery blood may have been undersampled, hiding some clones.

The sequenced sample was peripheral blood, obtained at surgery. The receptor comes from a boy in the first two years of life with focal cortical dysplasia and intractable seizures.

For the CDR3, the DNA is TGTGCCAGCGAAACCCGCGTCCAGGGGCTTAACCAGCAGTACTTC. It codes for CASETRVQGLNQQYF. The chain has TRBV6-5 and TRBJ2-7; D may be TRBD1 (6 bases). The V end was cut by 8 bases, the J end by 8 bases, with 25 bases between. The CDR3 covers 15 residues. Germline values: CDR1 MNHEY, CDR2 SVGAGI.